The present T cell receptor beta chain was sequenced within a study of T cells after yellow fever vaccination. Study context: Some fractions had low cell numbers, and these were prepared with SMART-Seq v4 Ultra Low Input. Overall study results and limits: Post-booster repertoires contained most primary-vaccination clones again (96% CD4, over 70% CD8).

V lost 4 bases to trimming and J lost 4 bases, with 9 bases between them. The germline CDR1 and CDR2 sequences are SGHRS and YFSETQ. The CDR3 is made up of 12 amino acids. Turning to this clonotype: The antigen is unknown.

The authors made TCR cDNA by 5'RACE template switching, adding a universal primer site and UMIs. TCRdb recomputed calls from the 5' RACE reads with MiXCR, one row per CDR3 protein. The sample includes some 500,000 distinct CDR3 sequences, roughly 13% of them seen just once. The sequence came from a man aged 25 to 40 who received the YFV17D yellow fever vaccine. This chain joins TRBV5-1 and TRBJ2-7; D is ambiguous. Sequenced material: PBMCs, taken on the day of the yellow fever booster vaccination. For the CDR3, the DNA is TGCGCCAGCAGCGAGACACGGTACGAGCAGTACTTC. This gives the protein CASSETRYEQYF.